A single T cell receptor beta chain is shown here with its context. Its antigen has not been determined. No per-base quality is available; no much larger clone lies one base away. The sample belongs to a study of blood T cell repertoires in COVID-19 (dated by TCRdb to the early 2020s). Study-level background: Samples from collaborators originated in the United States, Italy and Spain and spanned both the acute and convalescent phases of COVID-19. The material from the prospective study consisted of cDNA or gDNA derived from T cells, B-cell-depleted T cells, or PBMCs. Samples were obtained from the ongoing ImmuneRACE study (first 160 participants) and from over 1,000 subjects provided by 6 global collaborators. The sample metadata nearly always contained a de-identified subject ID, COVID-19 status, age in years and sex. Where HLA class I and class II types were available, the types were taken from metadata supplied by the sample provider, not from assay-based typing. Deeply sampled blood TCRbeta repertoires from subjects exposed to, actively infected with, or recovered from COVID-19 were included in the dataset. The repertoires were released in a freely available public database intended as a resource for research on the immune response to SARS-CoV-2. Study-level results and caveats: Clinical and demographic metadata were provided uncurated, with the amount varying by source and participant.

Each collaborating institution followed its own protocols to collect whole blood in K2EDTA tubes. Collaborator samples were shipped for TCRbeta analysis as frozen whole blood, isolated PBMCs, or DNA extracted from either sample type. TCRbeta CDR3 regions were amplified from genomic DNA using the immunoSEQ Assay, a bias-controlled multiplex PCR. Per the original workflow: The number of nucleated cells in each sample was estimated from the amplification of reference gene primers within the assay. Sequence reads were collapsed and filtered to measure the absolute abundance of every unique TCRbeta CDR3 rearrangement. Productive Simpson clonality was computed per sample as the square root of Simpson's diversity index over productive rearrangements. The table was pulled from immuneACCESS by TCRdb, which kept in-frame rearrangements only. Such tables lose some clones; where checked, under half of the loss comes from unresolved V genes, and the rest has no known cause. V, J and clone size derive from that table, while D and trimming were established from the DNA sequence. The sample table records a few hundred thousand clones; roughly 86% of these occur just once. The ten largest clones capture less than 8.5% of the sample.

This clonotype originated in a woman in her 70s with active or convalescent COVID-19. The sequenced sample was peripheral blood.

The DNA sequence is given as TGTGCCAGCAGCGTAGGGCAGGGAAATTTAGAGCAGTTCTTC. This codes for CASSVGQGNLEQFF. This chain joins TRBV9 to TRBJ2-1; the D gene is perhaps TRBD1, from 5 matching bases. The germline V gene sets CDR1 to SGDLS and CDR2 to YYNGEE. The CDR3 has 14 amino acids, counting the end cysteine and phenylalanine. Only the CDR3 region is kept as DNA, spanning 42 bases read in frame from base 1. Deletion took 0 bases off V and 10 bases off J, with a span of 14 bases between the germline ends.